This T cell receptor beta chain came from a study of blood T cell repertoires in COVID-19. On the study more broadly: Sources were T cells, B-cell-depleted T cells, or PBMCs; the material itself was cDNA or gDNA.

Adults between about 18 and 89 years of age took part from 24 US areas. No more than 2 weeks before study entry, exposed participants had met a case of COVID-19. Germline CDR1 reads MNHEY; CDR2 reads SMNVEV (reference sequence). This CDR3 spans 17 amino acids. The ends lost 5 bases at V and 7 bases at J; junction bases unmatched: 18. Under the authors' procedure: Amplified reference gene primers provided the basis for estimating nucleated cell counts. Method: immunoSEQ multiplex PCR; TCRdb's copy keeps in-frame clones and lacks some. V and J calls and clone size are those listed in that table; D and trimming were worked out from the DNA. Of 300,000 to 400,000 clones in the sample, 85% are singletons; the top ten hold 1.9%.

This rearrangement joins TRBV27 to TRBJ2-3, with 7 bases lining up with TRBD1. Sequencing was carried out using PBMCs or T cells enriched from blood (not recorded which). The source of this sequence is a woman in her 30s who had been exposed to COVID-19. In DNA form, the CDR3 reads TGTGCCAGCAGTAAACTAAACAGGGGTATACGGGAAAATACGCAGTATTTT. It translates to CASSKLNRGIRENTQYF.